The 8 T cell receptor beta chains listed next were all sequenced from one sample in a study of blood T cell repertoires in COVID-19. Libraries were prepared by immunoSEQ multiplex PCR; TCRdb keeps only in-frame clonotypes and omits some of them. This table has over 130,000 clones, 80% to 85% appearing once. Sequenced: peripheral blood. Receptors originate from a woman aged 60-75 years with acute or convalescent COVID-19.

The CDR3 reads CASSLGGTRGSEQFF. The CDR3 DNA reads TGTGCCAGCAGTTTGGGCGGGACTAGGGGCTCTGAGCAGTTCTTC. The rearrangement joins TRBV27 to TRBJ2-1, with 8 bases lining up with TRBD2. The germline V gene encodes CDR1 MNHEY and CDR2 SMNVEV (reference sequence). The CDR3 length is 15 residues. V lost 3 bases and J lost 9; bases outside the gene matches: 10.

The V and J genes are TRBV11-2 and TRBJ1-5, with D possibly matching TRBD1 (6 bases). This CDR3 is built from 15 residues. Looked up from germline, CDR1 is SGHAT and CDR2 is FQNNGV. V was pared by 3 bases and J by 8 bases, with 17 bases between. The CDR3 sequence is CASSLRQGPLEPQHF. CDR3 DNA sequence: TGTGCCAGCAGCTTGAGGCAGGGGCCCTTGGAGCCCCAGCATTTT.

This chain links TRBV10-3 with TRBJ1-1; 9 bases agree with TRBD1. Per the germline V gene, CDR1 is ENHRY and CDR2 is SYGVKD. J was trimmed by 5 bases and V by 7 bases; bases with no gene match: 2. There are 12 residues in the CDR3. CDR3 bases: TGTGCCATCAAGACAGGGGGGACTGAAGCTTTCTTT. This sequence encodes CAIKTGGTEAFF.

The chain couples TRBV12-3 or TRBV12-4 to TRBJ2-5; D gene uncertain. Trimming pared 3 bases from V and 2 bases from J, leaving 7 bases between. This CDR3 is built from 13 residues. DNA for the CDR3: TGTGCCAGCAGTTTGTCTCCGCAAGAGACCCAGTACTTC. Translated: CASSLSPQETQYF.

V is TRBV19 and J is TRBJ2-7; TRBD2 is a possible D gene (6 bases). Between the trimmed V and J ends, which lost 4 bases and 2 bases, there was a span of 12 bases. The CDR3 has 14 amino acids. CDR1 and CDR2 from the germline V gene are LNHDA and SQIVND (reference sequence). CDR3 DNA sequence: TGTGCCAGTAGTAGCGGTGGGGGGACCTACGAGCAGTACTTC. Translation: CASSSGGGTYEQYF.

The chain recombines TRBV6-5 with TRBJ1-5; 9 nucleotides match TRBD1. There are 15 residues in the CDR3. Trimming cost V 4 bases and J 7 bases; bases outside gene matches: 8. Per the germline V gene, CDR1 is MNHEY and CDR2 is SVGAGI. Written as DNA, the CDR3 is TGTGCCAGCAGTTCAAGGACAGGGGACTTCCAGCCCCAGCATTTT. Translation gives CASSSRTGDFQPQHF.

V is TRBV5-6 and J is TRBJ1-1; D is ambiguous. The CDR3 totals 12 residues. The ends were cut back, 4 bases at V and 1 base at J, with 5 bases in the middle. Germline lookup yields CDR1 SGHDT and CDR2 YYEEEE. This CDR3 is CASSLWNTEAFF. The CDR3 nucleotides read TGTGCCAGCAGCCTGTGGAACACTGAAGCTTTCTTT.

V is TRBV11-2 and J is TRBJ2-4, with D tentatively TRBD2 (5 bases). Germline lookup yields CDR1 SGHAT and CDR2 FQNNGV. This CDR3 is built from 14 residues. The V gene lost 5 bases and the J gene lost 10 bases, with 18 bases spanning the gap. The CDR3, as DNA: TGTGCCAGCAGCCCACCCTCGGACTCGGGAATTCAGTACTTC. Protein sequence: CASSPPSDSGIQYF. Drawing the rest from reference TRBV11-2 and TRBJ2-4, the complete variable domain is EAGVAQSPRYKIIEKRQSVAFWCNPISGHATLYWYQQILGQGPKLLIQFQNNGVVDDSQLPKDRFSAERLKGVDSTLKIQPAKLEDSAVYLCASSPPSDSGIQYFGAGTRLSVL.